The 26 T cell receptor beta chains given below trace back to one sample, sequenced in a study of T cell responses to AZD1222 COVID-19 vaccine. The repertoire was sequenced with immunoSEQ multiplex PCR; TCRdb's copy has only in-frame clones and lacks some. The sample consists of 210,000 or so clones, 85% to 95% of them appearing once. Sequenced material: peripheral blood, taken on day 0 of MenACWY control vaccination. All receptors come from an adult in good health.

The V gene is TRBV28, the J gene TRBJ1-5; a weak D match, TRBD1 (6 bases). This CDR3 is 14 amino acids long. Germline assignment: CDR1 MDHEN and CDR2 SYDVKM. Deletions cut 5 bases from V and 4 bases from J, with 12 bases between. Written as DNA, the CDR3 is TGTGCCAGCAGTACAGGGAATAGGAATCAGCCCCAGCATTTT. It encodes CASSTGNRNQPQHF.

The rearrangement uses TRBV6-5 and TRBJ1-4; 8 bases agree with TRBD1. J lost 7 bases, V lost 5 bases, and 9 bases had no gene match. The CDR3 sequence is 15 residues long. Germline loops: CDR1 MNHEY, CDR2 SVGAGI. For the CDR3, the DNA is TGTGCCAGCAGTCCGAGGGACAGGAGAGGTGAAAAACTGTTTTTT. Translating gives CASSPRDRRGEKLFF.

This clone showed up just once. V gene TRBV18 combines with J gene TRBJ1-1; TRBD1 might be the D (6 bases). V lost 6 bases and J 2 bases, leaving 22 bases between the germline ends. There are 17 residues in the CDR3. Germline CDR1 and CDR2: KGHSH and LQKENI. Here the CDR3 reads CASSREEGGGLNTEAFF. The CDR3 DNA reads TGTGCCAGCTCTCGAGAGGAGGGCGGGGGCCTTAACACTGAAGCTTTCTTT.

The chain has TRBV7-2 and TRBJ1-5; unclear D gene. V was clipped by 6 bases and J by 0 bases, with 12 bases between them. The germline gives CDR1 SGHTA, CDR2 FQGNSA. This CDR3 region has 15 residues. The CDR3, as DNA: TGTGCCAGCAGTACACAGATACATAGCAATCAGCCCCAGCATTTT. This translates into CASSTQIHSNQPQHF.

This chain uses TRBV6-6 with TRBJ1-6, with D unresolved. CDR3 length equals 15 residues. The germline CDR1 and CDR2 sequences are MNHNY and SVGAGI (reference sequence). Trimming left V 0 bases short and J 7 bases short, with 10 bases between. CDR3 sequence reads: CASSYSGRGNSPLHF. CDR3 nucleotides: TGTGCCAGCAGTTACTCGGGCAGAGGAAATTCACCCCTCCACTTT.

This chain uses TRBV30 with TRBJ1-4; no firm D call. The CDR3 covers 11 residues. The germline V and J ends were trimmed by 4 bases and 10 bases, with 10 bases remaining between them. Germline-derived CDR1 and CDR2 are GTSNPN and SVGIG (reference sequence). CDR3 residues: CAWNGLGKLFF. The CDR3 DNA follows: TGTGCCTGGAACGGGCTCGGAAAACTGTTTTTT.

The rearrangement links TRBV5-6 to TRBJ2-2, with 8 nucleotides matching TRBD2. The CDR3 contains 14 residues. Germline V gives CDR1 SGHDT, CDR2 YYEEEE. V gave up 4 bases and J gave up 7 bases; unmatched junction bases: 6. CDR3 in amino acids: CASSSPGLGGELFF. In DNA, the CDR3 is TGTGCCAGCAGCAGCCCGGGACTAGGCGGGGAGCTGTTTTTT.

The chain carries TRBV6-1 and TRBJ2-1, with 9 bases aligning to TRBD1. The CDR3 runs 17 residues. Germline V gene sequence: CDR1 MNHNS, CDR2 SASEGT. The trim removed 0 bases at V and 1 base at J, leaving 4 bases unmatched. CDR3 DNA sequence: TGTGCCAGCAGTGAAGCGCACAGGGGGCCTTCCTACAATGAGCAGTTCTTC. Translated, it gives CASSEAHRGPSYNEQFF.

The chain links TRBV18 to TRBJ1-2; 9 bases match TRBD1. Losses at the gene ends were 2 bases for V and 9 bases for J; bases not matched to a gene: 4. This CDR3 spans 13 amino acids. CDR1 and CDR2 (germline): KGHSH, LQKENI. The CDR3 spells CASSPGTGLSYTF. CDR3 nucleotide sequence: TGTGCCAGCTCACCAGGGACAGGGTTAAGCTACACCTTC.

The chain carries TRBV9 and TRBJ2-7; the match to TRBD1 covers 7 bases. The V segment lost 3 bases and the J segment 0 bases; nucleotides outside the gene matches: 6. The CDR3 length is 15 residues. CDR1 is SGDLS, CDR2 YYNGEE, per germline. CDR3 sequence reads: CASSAGTAPSYEQYF. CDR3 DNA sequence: TGTGCCAGCAGCGCCGGGACAGCCCCCTCCTACGAGCAGTACTTC.

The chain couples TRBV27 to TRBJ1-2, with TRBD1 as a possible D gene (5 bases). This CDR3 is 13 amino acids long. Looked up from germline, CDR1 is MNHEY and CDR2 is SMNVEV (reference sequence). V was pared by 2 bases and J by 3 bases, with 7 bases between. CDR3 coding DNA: TGTGCCAGCAGTTTACAGGGCTACTATGGCTACACCTTC. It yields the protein CASSLQGYYGYTF.

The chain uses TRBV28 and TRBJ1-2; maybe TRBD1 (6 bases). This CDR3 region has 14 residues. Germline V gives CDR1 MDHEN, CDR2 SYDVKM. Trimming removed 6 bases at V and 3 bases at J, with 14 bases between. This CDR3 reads CASRISGGDYGYTF. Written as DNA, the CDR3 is TGTGCCAGCAGGATATCCGGGGGCGACTATGGCTACACCTTC.

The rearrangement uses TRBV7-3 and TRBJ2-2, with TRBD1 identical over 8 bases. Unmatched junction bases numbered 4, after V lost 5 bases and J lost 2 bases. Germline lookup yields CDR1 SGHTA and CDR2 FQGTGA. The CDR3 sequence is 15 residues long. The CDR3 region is CASSPGQGNTGELFF. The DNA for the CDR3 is TGTGCCAGCAGCCCCGGACAGGGTAACACCGGGGAGCTGTTTTTT.

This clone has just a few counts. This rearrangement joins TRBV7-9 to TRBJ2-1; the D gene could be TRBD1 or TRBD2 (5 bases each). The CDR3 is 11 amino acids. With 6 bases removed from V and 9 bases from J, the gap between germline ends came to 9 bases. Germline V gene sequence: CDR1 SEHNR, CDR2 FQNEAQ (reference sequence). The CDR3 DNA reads TGTGCCAGCAGTATTGGGGGTGAGCAGTTCTTC. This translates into CASSIGGEQFF.

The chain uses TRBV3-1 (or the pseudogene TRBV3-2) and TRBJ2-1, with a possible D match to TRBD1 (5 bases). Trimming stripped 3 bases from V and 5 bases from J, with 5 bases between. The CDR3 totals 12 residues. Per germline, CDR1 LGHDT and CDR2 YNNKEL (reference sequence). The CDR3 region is CASSQGHNEQFF. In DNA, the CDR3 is TGTGCCAGCAGCCAGGGGCACAATGAGCAGTTCTTC.

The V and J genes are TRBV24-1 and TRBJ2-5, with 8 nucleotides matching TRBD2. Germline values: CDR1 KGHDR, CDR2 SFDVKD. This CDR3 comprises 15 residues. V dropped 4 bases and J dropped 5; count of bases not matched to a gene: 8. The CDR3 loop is CATSDPGLAPETQYF. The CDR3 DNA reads TGTGCCACCAGTGACCCCGGACTAGCCCCGGAGACCCAGTACTTC.

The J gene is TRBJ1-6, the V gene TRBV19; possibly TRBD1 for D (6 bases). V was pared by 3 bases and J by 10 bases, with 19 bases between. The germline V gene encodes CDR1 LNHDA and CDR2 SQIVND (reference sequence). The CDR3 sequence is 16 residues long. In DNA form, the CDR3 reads TGTGCCAGTAGTATCCTCGGACAGTTCAAGAGGTCACCCCTCCACTTT. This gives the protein CASSILGQFKRSPLHF.

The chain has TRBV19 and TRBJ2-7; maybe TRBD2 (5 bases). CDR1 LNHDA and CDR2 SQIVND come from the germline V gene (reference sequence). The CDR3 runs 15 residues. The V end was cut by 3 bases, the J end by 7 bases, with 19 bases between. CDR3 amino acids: CASSIDPRRAEEQYF. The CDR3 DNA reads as TGTGCCAGTAGTATCGACCCCAGGCGGGCAGAAGAGCAGTACTTC.

This chain's CDR3 is CASSNQGAYEQYF. Written as DNA, the CDR3 is TGTGCCAGCAGCAACCAGGGGGCCTACGAGCAGTACTTC. V and J are TRBV11-2 and TRBJ2-7; 7 positions match TRBD1. Trimming at V came to 5 bases and at J to 2 bases, leaving 3 bases not matched to a gene. CDR1 is SGHAT, CDR2 FQNNGV, per germline. This CDR3 has 13 residues.

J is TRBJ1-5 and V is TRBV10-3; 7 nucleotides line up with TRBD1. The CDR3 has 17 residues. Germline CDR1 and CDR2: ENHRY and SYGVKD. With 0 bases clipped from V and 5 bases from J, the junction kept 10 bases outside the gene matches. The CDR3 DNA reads TGTGCCATCAGTGAGTCCACTAGGAGGGGGCTTCATCAGCCCCAGCATTTT. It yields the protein CAISESTRRGLHQPQHF.

The CDR3 region has the DNA TGTGCCAGCAGTGAAGGGGGACGAAGTGGAAACACCATATATTTT. Protein: CASSEGGRSGNTIYF. This chain uses TRBV28 with TRBJ1-3, with D maybe TRBD1 (6 bases). Trimming shortened V by 5 bases and J by 3 bases, and 14 bases separated the two germline ends. The germline V gene encodes CDR1 MDHEN and CDR2 SYDVKM. The CDR3 sequence is 15 residues long.

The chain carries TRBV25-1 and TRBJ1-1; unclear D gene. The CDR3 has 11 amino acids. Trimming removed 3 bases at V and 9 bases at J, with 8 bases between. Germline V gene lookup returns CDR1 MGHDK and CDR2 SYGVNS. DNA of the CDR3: TGTGCCAGCAGTGAGGGTGTAAAAGCTTTCTTT. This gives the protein CASSEGVKAFF.

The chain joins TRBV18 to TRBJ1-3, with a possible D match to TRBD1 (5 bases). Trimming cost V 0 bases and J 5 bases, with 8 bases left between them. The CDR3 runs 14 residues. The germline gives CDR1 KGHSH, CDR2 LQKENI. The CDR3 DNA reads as TGTGCCAGCTCACCACCTACAGGAAGAAACACCATATATTTT. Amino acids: CASSPPTGRNTIYF.

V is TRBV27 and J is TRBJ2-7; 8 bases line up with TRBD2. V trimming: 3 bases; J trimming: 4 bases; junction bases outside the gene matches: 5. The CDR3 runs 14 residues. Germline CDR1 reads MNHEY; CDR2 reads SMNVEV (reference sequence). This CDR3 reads CASSFGGGIYEQYF. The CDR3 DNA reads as TGTGCCAGCAGTTTCGGGGGGGGGATTTACGAGCAGTACTTC.

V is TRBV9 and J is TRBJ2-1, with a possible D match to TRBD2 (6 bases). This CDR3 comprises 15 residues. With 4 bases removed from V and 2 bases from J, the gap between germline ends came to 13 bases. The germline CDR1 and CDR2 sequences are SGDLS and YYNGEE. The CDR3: CASSPRLGAYNEQFF. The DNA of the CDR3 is TGTGCCAGCAGCCCAAGACTAGGAGCCTACAATGAGCAGTTCTTC.

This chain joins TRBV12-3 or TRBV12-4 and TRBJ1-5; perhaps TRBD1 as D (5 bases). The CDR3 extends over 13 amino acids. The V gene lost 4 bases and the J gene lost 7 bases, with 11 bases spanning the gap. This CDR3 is CASSWQEGQPQHF. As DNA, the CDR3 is TGTGCCAGCAGTTGGCAGGAGGGGCAGCCCCAGCATTTT.